This section outlines one T cell receptor beta chain sequence together with its context. Its antigen specificity is not known. One base away there is no much larger clone; base qualities are not given. Per the germline V gene (reference sequence), LGHDT is the CDR1 and YNNKEL is the CDR2. The junction carries 9 bases between V and J, which are trimmed by 0 bases and 1 base respectively. The cysteine opens and the phenylalanine closes a CDR3 of 15 amino acids. Only CDR3 DNA remains: 45 bases, in frame from the first base. The data are from a study of human T cells and chemical hapten exposure (dated by TCRdb to about 2021). At the level of the whole study: For sensitization, 2% DPC in acetone was applied to a roughly 2 cm by roughly 2 cm area of upper inner arm skin. Throughout the study period of roughly five months, patients also received therapeutic DPC doses to the scalp every week. Patch testing was done on the upper back using Finn chambers containing 0.01% DPC, and results were scored after 6 days according to International Contact Dermatitis Research Group standards. Alopecia areata with under or over 50% scalp involvement, alopecia totalis and alopecia universalis were represented in the patient cohort, which was mostly female. The libraries were sequenced as a pool, and the TCR yield per sample differed mostly because of small variations in library volumes within the pool. Peripheral blood TCR repertoire changes were tracked in vivo in alopecia patients during primary and secondary sensitization to the hapten diphenylcyclopropenone (DPC). Blood samples were taken from patients before sensitization (week 0) and at 2, 6 and about 24 weeks after DPC sensitization. About 27 alopecia patients gave blood for TCR sequencing at one to four time points (pre-sensitization, 2, 6 and 24 weeks). Broader findings and caveats from the paper: All patients had alopecia, a presumed autoimmune disease, so their immune response might differ from that of healthy individuals. No change with DPC sensitization was found in the number of TCRs above 1 in 1000 frequency, and no evidence of global repertoire structure alterations was found. A positive correlation was found between the number of PT1 expanded TCRs and patch test score, with significance reached at thresholds 8, 16 and 32 but not 4. Expanded TCRs formed significantly more large CDR3 similarity clusters than pre-sensitization or healthy control sets, consistent with antigen-driven responses. Repeated subsampling changed both the strength of the expansion versus patch-test correlation and the threshold at which that correlation became significant.

The intended sense of this specimen's time point label: patch test 3, about 24 weeks after DPC sensitization. This specimen's treatment or condition label, interpreted: therapeutic diphenylcyclopropenone sensitization with weekly scalp DPC. At each patch-test visit, blood was drawn before the patch test was applied. To be eligible, patients had to be aged 18 to 70, diagnosed with alopecia and judged suitable for DPC therapy, while pregnant patients were excluded. Total RNA was extracted from unfractionated whole blood that had been collected in Tempus Blood RNA tubes. The library came from RACE. The sequencing machine was a NextSeq 500. During library preparation, unique molecular identifiers were attached to individual cDNA molecules so that TCRs could be counted in a quantitative, reproducible way. Each blood RNA sample was used to sequence both TCR alpha and TCR beta chains. The published analysis was carried out like this. The median number of TCRs per sample was roughly 100,000, ranging from roughly 20,000 to 690,600. The Decombinator software suite was used to annotate the V, J and CDR3 of the TCR reads. Every sample was subsampled to the same number of TCRs (28,000) for the PS versus PT1 abundance plots. Expanded TCRs were defined as absent before sensitization and observed at least eight times at the 2-week time point. The raw public reads went through TCRdb reprocessing: fastp at Q25, MiXCR clone calling, in-frame beta chains kept. Records with the same CDR3 protein are collapsed into one entry carrying the most frequent genes and DNA. It is TCRdb's table, rather than the study itself, that gives the V and J calls and clone size. The sample yields around 150,000 distinct CDR3 sequences; 28% were counted once. The ten most abundant clones make up around 1.9% of the sample.

This material consisted of whole blood, taken in connection with sensitization to the hapten diphenylcyclopropenone (DPC). The sequence links TRBV3-1 to TRBJ1-1; no D gene is confidently identified. This sequence was found in a woman younger than 30 with alopecia areata. Some clones in this sample may be carry-over from other donors' samples. The DNA sequence follows: TGTGCCAGCAGCCAAGAAAGGGCTCCGAACACTGAAGCTTTCTTT. Translated, this gives CASSQERAPNTEAFF.